This T cell receptor (beta chain) comes out of a study of T cell repertoires in cytomegalovirus infection (dated by TCRdb to about 2019). In the study overall: Donor HLA type was relevant to the analysis, because carriage of CMV infection together with the matching HLA type was indicated by public TCR beta signatures.

The instrument was an Illumina HiSeq 1500. TCRdb handled the public reads itself, with Q25 trimming in fastp and clone calling in MiXCR, and kept productive beta chains. For every CDR3 protein sequence, its rows merge into one entry that carries the most common genes and DNA. The sample table records hundreds of thousands of distinct CDR3 sequences; less than 25% of these occur just once. Of the sample, 8% falls within the top ten clones. Paper-wide results and their limitations: In both this cohort and an independent approximately 370-donor cohort, the cumulative frequency of public TCR beta family members distinguished carriers of CMV infection plus the relevant HLA type. The ex vivo response was dominated by HLA-C-restricted CMV-specific TCR beta clonotypes, which also provided the single most frequent clonotype in two of eight donors.

At the junction V is shortened by 5 bases and J by 2 bases; bases outside the gene matches: 4. Reading from cysteine to phenylalanine, the CDR3 counts 17 amino acids. CDR3 DNA only is kept here, 51 bases in frame from base 1. Based on the germline V gene, the CDR1 and CDR2 sequences are SGHNT and YENEEA. There are many counts of this clonotype. The specificity of this receptor is unknown. Per-base qualities were not stored, and no clone one base away is much larger. Sequenced material: CD8+ T cells from PBMCs. The sequence derives from a human donor in good health (CMV status not recorded). Some clones in this sample may be carry-over from other donors' samples. The chain joins TRBV11-3 to TRBJ2-1; the central 15 bases match TRBD2. The nucleotide sequence is TGTGCCAGCAGCCCCCGGACTAGCGGGGGGGCCTACAATGAGCAGTTCTTC. It translates to CASSPRTSGGAYNEQFF. Full variable domain (CDR3 extended with the reference TRBV11-3 and TRBJ2-1 proteins): EAGVVQSPRYKIIEKKQPVAFWCNPISGHNTLYWYLQNLGQGPELLIRYENEEAVDDSQLPKDRFSAERLKGVDSTLKIQPAELGDSAVYLCASSPRTSGGAYNEQFFGPGTRLTVL.